Described below is a single T cell receptor (beta chain) sequence and its context. Which antigen it targets is not known. Base qualities are not at hand, and no much larger clone is one base apart. This entry belongs to a study of identical twins (dated by TCRdb to the mid-2010s). For context, the study as a whole: To test whether fetal clonotypes persist, this study deep-sequenced TCR alpha and beta repertoires from monozygotic twins, from unrelated adults of various ages, and from cord blood. To rule out contamination, the twin experiments were replicated at different times with different library preparation protocols. Findings and caveats that apply to the study as a whole: Because the same donors could not be followed over many years, the conclusions relied on cross-sectional statistical analysis. Out-of-frame TCR alpha sharing in monozygotic twins was systematically underestimated by recombination models, whereas sharing between unrelated individuals was in agreement with the recombination models. Invariant T cells such as MAIT and iNKT could partly confound zero-insertion analyses, although diverse VJ usage argued against such confounding for most clonotypes. The excess sharing between twins in beta out-of-frame sequences was weaker because fewer shared sequences reduced the signal-to-noise ratio. Compared with coincidental sharing between unrelated individuals, an excess of low generation-probability sequences was observed among out-of-frame TCR alpha sequences shared between twins. Fewer insertions were carried by abundant cord blood beta clonotypes; a weaker similar trend was observed in young adult naive repertoires, while no such trend was observed in memory repertoires.

Only healthy Caucasian donors were included. The researchers also sequenced three unrelated adults who were not twins: a male aged 18 to 30, a male aged 50 to 59, and a female aged 50 to 59. Miltenyi CD45RO+ enrichment and human naive T-cell isolation kits were used to isolate memory (CD45RO+) and naive T cells from PBMC. Libraries were constructed by 5' RACE. The instrument given in TCRdb is Illumina HiSeq 2000. A universal primer binding site was introduced by template switching, and a unique molecular identifier was present in the final cDNA, enabling accurate counting of TCR cDNA molecules. Specific primers in the conserved constant-segment region were used to synthesize first-strand cDNA for the TCR alpha and beta chains. To control for contamination, every cDNA library was double barcoded, receiving both a SMART-Mk sample barcode and Illumina barcodes. TruSeq adapter sequences, together with Illumina sample barcodes, were added in two successive PCR steps. Sequencing of the TCR alpha and beta cDNA libraries was done on the Illumina HiSeq platform using custom primers. The authors processed their data as follows. Raw reads were processed with MiGEC to extract unique molecular identifiers, and MiXCR was used to determine CDR3 positions. For each individual, recombination models were inferred using an EM algorithm with the repgenHMM and IGoR tools. Shared clonotypes were analyzed with the tcR package in R, and sharing was normalized by the product of cloneset sizes. To study raw recombination without the effects of thymic and clonal selection, out-of-frame nonproductive sequences were analyzed. TCRdb applied fastp at Q25 and MiXCR to the public reads, then kept only in-frame beta chains. All rows with the same CDR3 protein become a single entry with the most common DNA and genes. The V and J calls and clone size come from TCRdb's table, not from the authors' own analysis. Within this sample are a few hundred thousand distinct CDR3 sequences, with roughly 18% of them counted one time only. The top ten hold roughly 12% of the sample.

CDR1 and CDR2 (MNHNS, SASEGT) derive from the germline V gene. The CDR3 numbers 17 residues from cysteine through phenylalanine. The DNA shown is the 51-base CDR3, in frame from base 1. V loses 3 bases at its end and J loses 0 bases; junction bases beyond the gene matches: 7. The rearranged chain carries TRBV6-1 and TRBJ1-2, with 10 bases in between that match TRBD1. The TCR sequence derives from a man aged 50-60 years in good health. Sequenced: naive T cells sorted from blood. This sample's cell subset or site label indicates: cells isolated with a human naive T-cell isolation kit. The nucleotides read TGTGCCAGCAGTGACCGGGACAGGGGCCTTCCTAACTATGGCTACACCTTC. It translates to CASSDRDRGLPNYGYTF.